Listed here are 21 T cell receptor beta chains from one sample, sequenced in a study of blood T cell repertoires in COVID-19. TCRdb's copy holds only in-frame clones and misses some; the assay was immunoSEQ multiplex PCR. The sample records tens of thousands of clones, around 80% being singletons. Sequenced sample: peripheral blood. These receptors all come from a human donor in a cohort sampled during active or convalescent COVID-19.

This sequence joins TRBV5-1 and TRBJ1-2; D is possibly TRBD1 (5 bases). V lost 3 bases and J lost 4, with 13 bases in between. The length of the CDR3 is 14 residues. CDR1 and CDR2 from the germline V gene are SGHRS and YFSETQ. The CDR3 spells CASSSTEASYGYTF. The DNA for the CDR3 is TGCGCCAGCAGCTCGACAGAGGCGTCCTATGGCTACACCTTC.

This clone was recorded a few times. The CDR3 sequence: CASSSGGRQSGFLYEQYF. The CDR3 DNA follows: TGTGCCAGCAGCTCCGGGGGAAGGCAATCAGGCTTTCTCTACGAGCAGTACTTC. The chain has TRBV5-4 and TRBJ2-7; weak D call: TRBD2 (6 bases). With 3 bases removed from V and 3 bases from J, the gap between germline ends came to 25 bases. Per germline, CDR1 SGHNT and CDR2 YYREEE (reference sequence). The CDR3 spans 18 residues.

J is TRBJ2-2 and V is TRBV24-1; 8 bases are a match to TRBD2. Germline-derived CDR1 and CDR2 are KGHDR and SFDVKD. Unmatched junction bases numbered 2, after V lost 5 bases and J lost 1 base. The CDR3 is 15 amino acids. This chain's CDR3 is CATSAGGRNTGELFF. CDR3 coding DNA: TGTGCCACCAGTGCGGGGGGGCGGAACACCGGGGAGCTGTTTTTT.

The V and J genes are TRBV6-7 and TRBJ2-7; 7 bases fit TRBD1. TRBV6-7 is an ORF, with its function uncertain. Trimming removed 4 bases from V and 7 bases from J; junction bases left unmatched: 13. The CDR3 runs to 15 residues. The DNA for the CDR3 is TGTGCCAGCAGTTTCGGACAGGAACCTACGATTGAGCAGTACTTC. Protein: CASSFGQEPTIEQYF.

This chain links TRBV6-1 with TRBJ1-2, with 7 bases identical to TRBD1. This CDR3 region has 14 residues. The germline V gene has CDR1 MNHNS and CDR2 SASEGT. The ends lost 3 bases at V and 5 bases at J; junction bases unmatched: 6. In DNA, the CDR3 is TGTGCCAGCAGTGAGGGGATACAGGGGTATGGCTACACCTTC. It encodes CASSEGIQGYGYTF.

The chain has TRBV21-1 and TRBJ2-1; the DNA was not compared with TRBD2, the D call given in the table. TRBV21-1 is classified as a pseudogene. This CDR3 has 16 amino acids. The DNA for the CDR3 is TGTGCCCCATGTAGGAGGACCTATCGCGCCTACAATGAGCAGTTCTTC. Amino acids: CAPCRRTYRAYNEQFF.

The chain has TRBV4-3 and TRBJ2-7, with D possibly matching TRBD2 (7 bases). The CDR3 spans 16 residues. The germline V gene encodes CDR1 LGHNA and CDR2 YSLEER. Trimming pared 0 bases from V and 2 bases from J, leaving 14 bases between. The CDR3, as DNA: TGCGCCAGCAGCCAAGATCGAGGGGGGGGGACCTACGAGCAGTACTTC. It is translated as CASSQDRGGGTYEQYF.

J is TRBJ1-1 and V is TRBV27, with 7 bases matching TRBD1. After removal of 5 bases from V and 1 base from J, the junction contained 4 bases not matched to a gene. CDR3 length equals 14 residues. The germline gives CDR1 MNHEY, CDR2 SMNVEV (reference sequence). CDR3 coding DNA: TGTGCCAGCAGTCAGGGGGTTCAGAACACTGAAGCTTTCTTT. This translates into CASSQGVQNTEAFF.

The J gene is TRBJ2-2, the V gene TRBV10-3; a weak D match, TRBD1 (6 bases). Trimming took off 6 bases at V and 2 bases at J, with 16 bases between the two ends. Per germline, CDR1 ENHRY and CDR2 SYGVKD. CDR3 length: 16 amino acids. The chain's CDR3 is CAIRAQGRENTGELFF. CDR3 DNA sequence: TGTGCCATCAGAGCACAGGGTAGGGAAAACACCGGGGAGCTGTTTTTT.

Of note for this clone: At one end the junction does not follow the germline gene, possibly because of a read error. V usage is TRBV7-9 and J usage is TRBJ2-7, with TRBD1 as a possible D gene (6 bases). Germline V gives CDR1 SEHNR, CDR2 FQNEAQ (reference sequence). The CDR3 is 13 residues long. CDR3 coding DNA: TGTGCCAGCAGCTTAGGAGGAGAGCAGGGGTTAGGCTTC. Amino acids: CASSLGGEQGLGF.

This sequence joins TRBV9 and TRBJ2-1; TRBD2 agrees at 8 bases. This CDR3 has 16 residues. Germline V gene sequence: CDR1 SGDLS, CDR2 YYNGEE. Germline trimming cut 0 bases from V and 4 bases from J; bases unmatched to any gene: 6. CDR3 bases: TGTGCCAGCAGCGTAGGGCCAGCGGGGGCATACAATGAGCAGTTCTTC. Translating it yields CASSVGPAGAYNEQFF.

This chain joins TRBV19 and TRBJ1-1; D remains unclear. The CDR3 totals 14 residues. Per germline, CDR1 LNHDA and CDR2 SQIVND (reference sequence). The germline V and J ends were trimmed by 3 bases and 1 base, with 9 bases remaining between them. Written as DNA, the CDR3 is TGTGCCAGTAGTATGAGAGAGTCGAACACTGAAGCTTTCTTT. This translates into CASSMRESNTEAFF.

The chain recombines TRBV2 with TRBJ2-1; D gene uncertain. CDR1 SNHLY and CDR2 FYNNEI come from the germline V gene. The CDR3 has 13 amino acids. V was shortened by 4 bases and J by 6 bases, with 10 bases between the two germline ends. The CDR3, as DNA: TGTGCCAGCAGTGTGCAGATTCCCAATGAGCAGTTCTTC. It specifies CASSVQIPNEQFF. The variable domain in full, with the rest retrieved from reference TRBV2 and TRBJ2-1, is EPEVTQTPSHQVTQMGQEVILRCVPISNHLYFYWYRQILGQKVEFLVSFYNNEISEKSEIFDDQFSVERPDGSNFTLKIRSTKLEDSAMYFCASSVQIPNEQFFGPGTRLTVL.

The chain couples TRBV6-6 to TRBJ2-3, with D tentatively TRBD2 (5 bases). The CDR3 totals 14 residues. Germline V gene lookup returns CDR1 MNHNY and CDR2 SVGAGI (reference sequence). The V end was cut by 5 bases, the J end by 5 bases, with 14 bases between. CDR3 nucleotides: TGTGCCAGCAGTCCTCTCGGGGTGGGAGATACGCAGTATTTT. Its translation is CASSPLGVGDTQYF.

The rearrangement uses TRBV7-2 and TRBJ2-2, with a possible D match to TRBD2 (7 bases). Per the germline V gene, CDR1 is SGHTA and CDR2 is FQGNSA. The V end was cut by 8 bases, the J end by 1 base, with 14 bases between. The CDR3 contains 15 residues. Written as DNA, the CDR3 is TGTGCCAGCCCCAGCGGGACACAGAACACCGGGGAGCTGTTTTTT. It codes for CASPSGTQNTGELFF.

This sequence joins TRBV30 and TRBJ1-3, with D possibly matching TRBD1 (6 bases). V lost 5 bases and J 4 bases, leaving 18 bases between the germline ends. This CDR3 has 15 residues. Per germline, CDR1 GTSNPN and CDR2 SVGIG (reference sequence). CDR3 in amino acids: CAWDQGPPGGNTIYF. The CDR3 bases are TGTGCCTGGGACCAGGGGCCCCCGGGAGGAAACACCATATATTTT.

This rearrangement joins TRBV9 to TRBJ2-5; 11 bases match TRBD1. V lost 0 bases to trimming and J lost 4 bases; unmatched junction nucleotides: 2. Germline V gives CDR1 SGDLS, CDR2 YYNGEE. CDR3 size: 15 residues. CDR3 protein: CASSVGGTGGETQYF. In DNA form, the CDR3 reads TGTGCCAGCAGCGTAGGAGGGACAGGGGGAGAGACCCAGTACTTC.

There are a few counts of this clone. The chain has TRBV5-1 and TRBJ2-7; possibly TRBD1 for D (6 bases). V dropped 5 bases and J dropped 6 bases, with 12 bases sitting between them. The CDR3 loop spans 12 amino acids. Per the germline V gene, CDR1 is SGHRS and CDR2 is YFSETQ. The CDR3 spells CASSLTGFEQYF. CDR3 in DNA: TGCGCCAGCAGTTTAACAGGGTTCGAGCAGTACTTC.

There are a few counts of this clone. J is TRBJ2-1 and V is TRBV6-5, with 9 positions matching TRBD1. In germline, CDR1 is MNHEY, CDR2 SVGAGI. The CDR3 extends over 15 amino acids. J was trimmed by 6 bases and V by 8 bases; bases with no gene match: 11. The CDR3: CASFLEGTGFNEQFF. CDR3 sequence (DNA): TGTGCCAGCTTCCTAGAGGGGACAGGGTTCAATGAGCAGTTCTTC.

The chain combines TRBV3-1 (or the pseudogene TRBV3-2) with TRBJ2-1; 9 bases align to TRBD2. V shed 1 base and J 5 bases; nucleotides not matched to a gene: 3. CDR1 LGHDT and CDR2 YNNKEL come from the germline V gene (reference sequence). The CDR3 is 15 amino acids. CDR3 in amino acids: CASSQVSGGNNEQFF. CDR3 bases: TGTGCCAGCAGCCAAGTTAGCGGGGGTAACAATGAGCAGTTCTTC.

The chain employs TRBV18 and TRBJ2-7; maybe TRBD1 (5 bases). Germline-derived CDR1 and CDR2 are KGHSH and LQKENI. The CDR3 totals 17 residues. V lost 3 bases and J 1 base, leaving 19 bases between the germline ends. The chain's CDR3 is CASSPIYLAGKSYEQYF. The CDR3 DNA follows: TGTGCCAGCTCACCTATATATTTGGCAGGGAAGTCCTACGAGCAGTACTTC.